These 2 T cell receptor beta chains came from one sample sequenced in a study of T cell responses to AZD1222 COVID-19 vaccine. This table comes from immunoSEQ multiplex PCR, and its TCRdb copy is limited to in-frame clones, with some not included. This table holds about 180,000 clones, nearly 95% found once. Sample: peripheral blood, taken 28 days after the second AZD1222 dose. The source of these receptors is an adult who received the AZD1222 COVID-19 vaccine.

The rearrangement uses TRBV14 and TRBJ1-5; the match to TRBD1 covers 7 bases. Looked up from germline, CDR1 is SGHDN and CDR2 is FVKESK. The CDR3 consists of 15 residues. V gave up 6 bases and J gave up 1 base; unmatched junction bases: 6. CDR3 residues: CASRDRVWSNQPQHF. The DNA of the CDR3 is TGTGCCAGCAGAGACAGGGTTTGGAGCAATCAGCCCCAGCATTTT.

The CDR3 nucleotides are TGTGCCAGCAGCTTAGGGCCATACAATGAGCAGTTCTTC. Residues: CASSLGPYNEQFF. The V call is TRBV7-3, the J call TRBJ2-1; no reliable D call. The length of the CDR3 is 13 residues. Trimming left V 2 bases short and J 4 bases short, with 6 bases between. Germline values: CDR1 SGHTA, CDR2 FQGTGA.